This TCR beta chain appears in the sequencing data of a study of T-cell memory formation after mild COVID-19. Study-wide findings and caveats: Contracting CD8+ clones were enriched in EMRA, CD4+ mainly in CM and EM.

TCRdb redid the calling of the 5' RACE reads with MiXCR, one entry per CDR3 protein. Of 380,000 or so distinct CDR3 sequences listed, roughly 14% are singletons. The CDR3 is made up of 15 amino acids. V dropped 9 bases and J dropped 4 bases, with 21 bases sitting between them. Germline V gene lookup returns CDR1 KGHDR and CDR2 SFDVKD. A remark on this clonotype: Its antigen is unknown.

This chain connects TRBV24-1 to TRBJ2-7; D is unclear. Sequencing was performed on PBMCs or a T cell subset sorted from them (not recorded which). This receptor was identified in a man younger than 35 who had mild COVID-19 (a few samples of this study predate the infection). Cell type and time point are not known. This CDR3 reads CATAGFQVLPYEQYF. Here the CDR3 DNA reads TGTGCCACCGCTGGGTTTCAGGTTCTACCTTACGAGCAGTACTTC.